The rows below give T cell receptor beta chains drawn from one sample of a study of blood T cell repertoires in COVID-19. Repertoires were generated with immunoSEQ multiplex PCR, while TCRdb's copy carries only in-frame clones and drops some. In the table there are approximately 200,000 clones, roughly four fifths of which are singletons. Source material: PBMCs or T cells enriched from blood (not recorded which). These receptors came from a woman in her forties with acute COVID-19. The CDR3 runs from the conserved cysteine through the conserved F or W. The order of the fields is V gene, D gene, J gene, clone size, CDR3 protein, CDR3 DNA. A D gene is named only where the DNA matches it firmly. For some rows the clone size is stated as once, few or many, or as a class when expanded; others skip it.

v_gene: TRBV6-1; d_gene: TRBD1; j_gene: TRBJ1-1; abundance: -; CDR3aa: CASSDGTASVTEAFF; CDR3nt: TGTGCCAGCAGTGATGGGACAGCCTCGGTCACTGAAGCTTTCTTT
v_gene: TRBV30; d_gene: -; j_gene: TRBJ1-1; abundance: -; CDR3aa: CAWSVRQRNTEAFF; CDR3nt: TGTGCCTGGAGTGTACGACAAAGGAACACTGAAGCTTTCTTT
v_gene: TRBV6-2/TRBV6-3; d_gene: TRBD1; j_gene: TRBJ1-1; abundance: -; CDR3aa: CASSSDRGVLNTEAFF; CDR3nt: TGTGCCAGCAGTTCCGACAGGGGAGTCCTGAACACTGAAGCTTTCTTT
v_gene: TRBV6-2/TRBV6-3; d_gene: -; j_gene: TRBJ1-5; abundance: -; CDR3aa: CASSYLGAAQPQHF; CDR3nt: TGTGCCAGCAGTTACCTGGGGGCTGCTCAGCCCCAGCATTTT
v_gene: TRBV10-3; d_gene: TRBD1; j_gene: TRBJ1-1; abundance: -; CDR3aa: CAISTGDQPTEAFF; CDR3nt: TGTGCCATCAGTACAGGGGACCAGCCAACTGAAGCTTTCTTT
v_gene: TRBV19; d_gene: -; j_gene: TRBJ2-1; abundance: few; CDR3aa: CASSMAGRSGGGGEQFF; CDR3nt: TGTGCCAGTAGTATGGCAGGAAGAAGTGGAGGGGGGGGTGAGCAGTTCTTC
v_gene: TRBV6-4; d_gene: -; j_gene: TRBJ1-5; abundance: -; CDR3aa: CASSESSDSNQPQHF; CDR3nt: TGTGCCAGCAGTGAGAGTAGTGATAGCAATCAGCCCCAGCATTTT
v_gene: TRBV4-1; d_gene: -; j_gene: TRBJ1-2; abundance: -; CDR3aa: CASSQGDGGRGYTF; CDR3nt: TGCGCCAGCAGCCAAGGTGACGGCGGGAGAGGCTACACCTTC
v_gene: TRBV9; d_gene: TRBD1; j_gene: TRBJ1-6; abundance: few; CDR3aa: CASSVMRQGANSPLHF; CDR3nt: TGTGCCAGCAGCGTGATGAGACAGGGGGCCAATTCACCCCTCCACTTT
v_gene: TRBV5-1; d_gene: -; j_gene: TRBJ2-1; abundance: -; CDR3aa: CASSFGSNPGVQFF; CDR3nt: TGCGCCAGCAGCTTTGGTAGTAACCCCGGGGTGCAGTTCTTC
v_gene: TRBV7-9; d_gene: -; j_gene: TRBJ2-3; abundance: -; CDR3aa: CASSPPWGEGTDTQYF; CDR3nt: TGTGCCAGCAGCCCACCGTGGGGGGAAGGCACAGATACGCAGTATTTT
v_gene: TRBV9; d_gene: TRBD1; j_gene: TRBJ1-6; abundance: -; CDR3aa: CASSDSGTGAYSPLHF; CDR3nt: TGTGCCAGCAGCGACTCCGGGACAGGTGCATATTCACCCCTCCACTTT